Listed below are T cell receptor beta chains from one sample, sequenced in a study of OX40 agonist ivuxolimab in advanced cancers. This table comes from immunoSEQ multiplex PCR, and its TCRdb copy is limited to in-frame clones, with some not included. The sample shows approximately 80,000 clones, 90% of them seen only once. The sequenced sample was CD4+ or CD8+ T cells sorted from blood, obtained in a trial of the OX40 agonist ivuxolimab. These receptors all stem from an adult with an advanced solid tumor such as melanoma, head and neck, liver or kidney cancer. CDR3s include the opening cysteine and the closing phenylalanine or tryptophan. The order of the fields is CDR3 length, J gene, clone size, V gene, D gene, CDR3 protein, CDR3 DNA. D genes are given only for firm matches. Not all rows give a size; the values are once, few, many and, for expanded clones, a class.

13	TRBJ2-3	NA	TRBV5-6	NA	CASSPGGADTQYF	TGTGCCAGCAGCCCCGGGGGCGCAGATACGCAGTATTTT
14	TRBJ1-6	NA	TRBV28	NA	CASSPRSGGSPLHF	TGTGCCAGCAGTCCCCGGTCGGGGGGTTCACCCCTCCACTTT
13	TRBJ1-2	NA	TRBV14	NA	CASSRIANYGYTF	TGTGCCAGCAGTCGTATAGCTAACTATGGCTACACCTTC
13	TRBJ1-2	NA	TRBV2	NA	CASSDSLDYGYTF	TGTGCCAGCAGTGACAGTTTGGACTATGGCTACACCTTC
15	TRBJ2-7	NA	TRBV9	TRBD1	CASSGGTGDHYEQYF	TGTGCCAGCAGCGGAGGGACAGGGGACCACTACGAGCAGTACTTC
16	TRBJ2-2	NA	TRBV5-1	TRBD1	CASSLTVGTVTGELFF	TGCGCCAGCAGCTTAACAGTGGGGACAGTGACCGGGGAGCTGTTTTTT
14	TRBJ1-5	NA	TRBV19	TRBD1	CASSVQGGNQPQHF	TGTGCCAGTAGTGTTCAGGGGGGCAATCAGCCCCAGCATTTT
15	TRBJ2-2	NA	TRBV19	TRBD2	CASRSGMGNTGELFF	TGTGCCAGTAGAAGCGGGATGGGTAACACCGGGGAGCTGTTTTTT
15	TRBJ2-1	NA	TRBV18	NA	CASSPLAGGDNEQFF	TGTGCCAGCTCACCATTGGCAGGGGGGGACAATGAGCAGTTCTTC
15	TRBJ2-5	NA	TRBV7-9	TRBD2	CASSRTSGVQETQYF	TGTGCCAGCAGCCGGACTAGCGGGGTCCAAGAGACCCAGTACTTC
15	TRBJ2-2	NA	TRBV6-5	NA	CASSPGTQNTGELFF	TGTGCCAGCAGCCCCGGGACGCAAAACACCGGGGAGCTGTTTTTT
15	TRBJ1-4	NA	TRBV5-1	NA	CASSNTGWPNEKLFF	TGCGCCAGCAGCAATACAGGGTGGCCTAATGAAAAACTGTTTTTT
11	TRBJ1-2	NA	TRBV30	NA	CAWSRGYGYTF	TGTGCCTGGAGTCGGGGTTATGGCTACACCTTC
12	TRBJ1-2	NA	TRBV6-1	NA	CASSEGPYGYTF	TGTGCCAGCAGTGAGGGCCCCTATGGCTACACCTTC
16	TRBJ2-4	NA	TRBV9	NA	CASSAEQGLAKNIQYF	TGTGCCAGCAGCGCGGAACAGGGACTAGCCAAAAACATTCAGTACTTC
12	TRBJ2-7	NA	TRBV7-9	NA	CASSLQGYEQYF	TGTGCCAGCAGCCTACAGGGTTACGAGCAGTACTTC
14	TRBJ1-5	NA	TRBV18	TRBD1	CASSKTGQGTPQHF	TGTGCCAGCTCAAAGACGGGACAGGGGACGCCCCAGCATTTT
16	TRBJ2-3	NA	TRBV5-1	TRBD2	CASSLGLAGGADTQYF	TGCGCCAGCAGCTTGGGACTAGCGGGGGGTGCAGATACGCAGTATTTT
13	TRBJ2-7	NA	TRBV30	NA	CAWSITSQTEQYF	TGTGCCTGGAGTATCACAAGCCAAACGGAGCAGTACTTC
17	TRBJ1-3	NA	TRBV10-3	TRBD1	CAISERGQGYSGNTIYF	TGTGCCATCAGTGAAAGAGGACAGGGCTACTCTGGAAACACCATATATTTT
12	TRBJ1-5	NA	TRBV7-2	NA	CASSPSNQPQHF	TGTGCCAGCAGCCCGAGCAATCAGCCCCAGCATTTT
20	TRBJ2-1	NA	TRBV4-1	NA	CASSQEPGLSRGKVYVEQFF	TGCGCCAGCAGCCAAGAGCCGGGTTTGAGTCGCGGGAAGGTGTATGTTGAGCAGTTCTTC
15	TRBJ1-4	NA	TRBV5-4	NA	CASSLRNQGYEKLFF	TGTGCCAGCAGCTTGCGGAACCAGGGATATGAAAAACTGTTTTTT
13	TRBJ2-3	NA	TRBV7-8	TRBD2	CASSKGTSATQYF	TGTGCCAGCAGCAAAGGGACTAGCGCAACGCAGTATTTT
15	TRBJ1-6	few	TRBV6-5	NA	CASTPLVFGNSPLHF	TGTGCCAGCACTCCTCTGGTCTTTGGGAACTCACCCCTCCACTTT
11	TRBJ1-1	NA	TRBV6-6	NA	CASSYRSEAFF	TGTGCCAGCAGTTACCGGTCTGAAGCTTTCTTT
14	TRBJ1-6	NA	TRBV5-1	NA	CASSLGGDHGSLHF	TGCGCCAGCAGCTTGGGAGGGGACCATGGATCCCTCCACTTT
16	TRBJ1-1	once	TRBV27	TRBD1	CASRHGRGRQDTEAFF	TGTGCCAGCCGCCATGGGAGGGGGCGGCAGGACACTGAAGCTTTCTTT
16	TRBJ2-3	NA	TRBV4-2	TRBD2	CASSQGSSGGTDTQYF	TGTGCCAGCAGCCAAGGGTCTAGCGGGGGGACAGATACGCAGTATTTT
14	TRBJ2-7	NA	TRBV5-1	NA	CASSFLQETYEQYF	TGCGCCAGCAGCTTTTTACAGGAGACCTACGAGCAGTACTTC
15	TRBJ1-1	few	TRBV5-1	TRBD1	CASSLGQGADTEAFF	TGCGCCAGCAGCTTAGGACAGGGGGCGGACACTGAAGCTTTCTTT
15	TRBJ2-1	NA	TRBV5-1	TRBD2	CASSFLAGGRNEQFF	TGCGCCAGCAGCTTCCTAGCGGGGGGCCGTAATGAGCAGTTCTTC
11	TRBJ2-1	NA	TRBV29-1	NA	CSVRSHNEQFF	TGCAGCGTCCGGTCCCACAATGAGCAGTTCTTC
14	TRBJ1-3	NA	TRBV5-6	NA	CASSLVGRRNTIYF	TGTGCCAGCAGCTTGGTCGGCAGAAGAAACACCATATATTTT
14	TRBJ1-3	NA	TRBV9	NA	CASSLGVAGNTIYF	TGTGCCAGCAGTCTAGGGGTGGCTGGAAACACCATATATTTT
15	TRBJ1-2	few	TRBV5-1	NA	CASSLEGTTNYGYTF	TGCGCCAGCAGCTTGGAAGGGACAACTAACTATGGCTACACCTTC
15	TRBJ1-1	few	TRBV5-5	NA	CASSPEGVPNTEAFF	TGTGCCAGCAGCCCGGAAGGGGTTCCGAACACTGAAGCTTTCTTT
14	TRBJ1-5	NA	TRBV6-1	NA	CASGPLLGNQPQHF	TGTGCCAGCGGGCCCTTGTTGGGCAATCAGCCCCAGCATTTT
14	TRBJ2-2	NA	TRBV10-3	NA	CAISERLADGELFF	TGTGCCATCAGTGAAAGGCTAGCTGACGGGGAGCTGTTTTTT
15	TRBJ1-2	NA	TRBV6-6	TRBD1	CASSLITTGAEGYTF	TGTGCCAGCAGCCTTATCACGACAGGGGCAGAGGGCTACACCTTC
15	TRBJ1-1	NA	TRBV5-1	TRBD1	CASRPRQGGNTEAFF	TGCGCCAGCAGACCCCGACAGGGAGGAAACACTGAAGCTTTCTTT
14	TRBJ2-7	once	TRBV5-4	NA	CASSPGLGIYEQYF	TGTGCCAGCAGCCCGGGACTCGGTATCTACGAGCAGTACTTC
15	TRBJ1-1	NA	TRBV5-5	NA	CASSSPRVGPIEAFF	TGTGCCAGCAGCTCCCCCCGGGTAGGGCCGATTGAAGCTTTCTTT
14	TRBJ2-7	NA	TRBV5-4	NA	CASSNGKSSYEQYF	TGTGCCAGCAGTAACGGGAAAAGCTCCTACGAGCAGTACTTC
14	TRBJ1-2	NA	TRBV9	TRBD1	CASSTATGNYGYTF	TGTGCCAGCAGCACCGCGACAGGGAACTATGGCTACACCTTC
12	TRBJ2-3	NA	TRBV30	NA	CAWTKGEDTQYF	TGTGCCTGGACCAAGGGGGAGGATACGCAGTATTTT
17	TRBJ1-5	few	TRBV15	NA	CATSRGGTAFVNQPQHF	TGTGCCACCAGCAGAGGAGGAACAGCCTTTGTCAATCAGCCCCAGCATTTT
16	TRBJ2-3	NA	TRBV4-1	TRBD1	CASSPSGGWDTDTQYF	TGCGCCAGCAGCCCATCAGGGGGTTGGGACACAGATACGCAGTATTTT
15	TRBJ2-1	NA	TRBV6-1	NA	CASSRIGTPYNEQFF	TGTGCCAGCAGCCGGATCGGGACACCTTACAATGAGCAGTTCTTC
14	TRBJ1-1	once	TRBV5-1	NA	CASSFGQGNTEAFF	TGCGCCAGCAGCTTCGGCCAGGGGAACACTGAAGCTTTCTTT
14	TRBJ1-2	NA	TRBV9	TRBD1	CASSVAGQAYGYTF	TGTGCCAGCAGCGTAGCGGGACAGGCCTATGGCTACACCTTC